This entry lists 6 T cell receptor beta chains sequenced from one sample in a study of blood T cell repertoires in COVID-19. This table comes from immunoSEQ multiplex PCR, and its TCRdb copy is limited to in-frame clones, with some not included. Here the sample spans 250,000 to 300,000 clones, approximately 86% being singletons. The sequenced sample consisted of PBMCs or T cells enriched from blood (not recorded which). Receptors were obtained from a woman aged 30 to 39 who had recovered from COVID-19.

This clone was found once. V usage is TRBV7-8 and J usage is TRBJ1-5; tentative D call: TRBD1 (6 bases). Trimming pared 4 bases from V and 3 bases from J, leaving 19 bases between. The CDR3 is 17 residues long. Germline V gene lookup returns CDR1 SGHVS and CDR2 FQNEAQ. The CDR3 loop is CASSSQRWTDANQPQHF. CDR3 nucleotide sequence: TGTGCCAGCAGCTCGCAACGTTGGACAGACGCCAATCAGCCCCAGCATTTT.

This chain links TRBV15 with TRBJ1-4; no definite D call. The germline CDR1 and CDR2 sequences are LNHNV and YYDKDF (reference sequence). This CDR3 has 16 residues. Trimming removed 2 bases at V and 0 bases at J, with 10 bases between. In DNA form, the CDR3 reads TGTGCCACCAGCAGACTAGAGCTCGCAACTAATGAAAAACTGTTTTTT. Translation: CATSRLELATNEKLFF. The full variable domain, rest sourced from reference TRBV15 and TRBJ1-4, is DAMVIQNPRYQVTQFGKPVTLSCSQTLNHNVMYWYQQKSSQAPKLLFHYYDKDFNNEADTPDNFQSRRPNTSFCFLDIRSPGLGDTAMYLCATSRLELATNEKLFFGSGTQLSVL.

V gene TRBV19 combines with J gene TRBJ1-1; unclear D gene. Germline V gene data show CDR1 as LNHDA and CDR2 as SQIVND (reference sequence). The CDR3 sequence is 14 residues long. The V and J ends lost 5 bases and 1 base respectively, with 11 bases between them. CDR3: CASSYGEGNTEAFF. CDR3 DNA sequence: TGTGCCAGTAGTTACGGGGAGGGGAACACTGAAGCTTTCTTT.

The chain joins TRBV11-2 to TRBJ1-4; perhaps TRBD1 as D (5 bases). The CDR3 totals 15 residues. Germline-derived CDR1 and CDR2 are SGHAT and FQNNGV. Trimming removed 3 bases at V and 5 bases at J, with 13 bases between. CDR3 region: CASSLGGRSNEKLFF. In nucleotides, the CDR3 is TGTGCCAGCAGCTTGGGGGGAAGATCGAATGAAAAACTGTTTTTT.

The chain recombines TRBV28 with TRBJ2-7, with TRBD1 matching over 7 bases. The CDR3 consists of 13 residues. CDR1 and CDR2 from the germline V gene are MDHEN and SYDVKM. The trim removed 6 bases at V and 3 bases at J, leaving 5 bases unmatched. The CDR3, as DNA: TGTGCCAGCAGCGACAGGGTCTTCTACGAGCAGTACTTC. Translated: CASSDRVFYEQYF.

This chain connects TRBV7-9 to TRBJ1-4; no definite D call. V gave up 6 bases and J gave up 12 bases, with 8 bases separating them. Germline loops: CDR1 SEHNR, CDR2 FQNEAQ (reference sequence). This CDR3 has 10 residues. The CDR3 region is CASRGEELFF. In nucleotides, the CDR3 is TGTGCCAGCAGAGGAGAGGAACTGTTTTTT.